This T cell receptor (beta chain) was captured by sequencing in a study of cytomegalovirus exposure and HLA in healthy donors. Study findings and constraints: The study recorded 150 to 200 TCR beta chains that were cytomegalovirus-associated.

The PCR was carried out with 60 Vbeta primers and 13 Jbeta primers. The method was immunoSEQ multiplex PCR; TCRdb's version includes in-frame clones alone and lacks a portion of them. Seen here are about 160,000 clones, about 75% observed once, and the top ten hold roughly 7.3%. Trimming cost V 7 bases and J 4 bases; bases outside gene matches: 5. The germline V gene has CDR1 SQVTM and CDR2 ANQGSEA. The CDR3 is 14 residues long. Of note for this clone: The antigen is undetermined.

This sequence originates from a male donor in good health and CMV-seropositive. The V call is TRBV29-1, the J call TRBJ2-1; TRBD2 aligns across 12 bases. Input material: PBMCs. CDR3 nucleotides: TGCAGCGCTAGACTAGCGGGGGAATACAATGAGCAGTTCTTC. This gives the protein CSARLAGEYNEQFF.